A selection of T cell receptor beta chains follows, all from one sample in a study of siplizumab effects on memory and regulatory T cells. Assay used: immunoSEQ multiplex PCR; TCRdb lists only in-frame clones, some missing. Among 45,000 to 60,000 clones listed, 87% were seen once. What was sequenced was naive CD8+ T cells sorted from blood. The source of these receptors is a human donor in good health. CDR3s include the opening cysteine and the closing phenylalanine or tryptophan. D genes are given only for firm matches. Part of the rows lack a size; the others show once, few, many or a class for expanded clones.

clone size | D gene | J gene | V gene | CDR3 protein | CDR3 DNA
- | - | TRBJ1-2 | TRBV5-6 | CASSSTGVYGYTF | TGTGCCAGCAGCTCGACAGGTGTTTATGGCTACACCTTC
- | - | TRBJ1-2 | TRBV19 | CASSSFLEGYTF | TGTGCCAGTAGTTCCTTCCTCGAGGGCTACACCTTC
- | TRBD1 | TRBJ2-7 | TRBV2 | CASSEAGTGVYEQYF | TGTGCCAGCAGTGAGGCTGGGACAGGGGTCTACGAGCAGTACTTC
- | - | TRBJ1-3 | TRBV6-6 | CASSYLSSGNTIYF | TGTGCCAGCAGTTACTTGAGCTCTGGAAACACCATATATTTT
once | - | TRBJ2-5 | TRBV5-1 | CASSLAPETQYF | TGCGCCAGCAGCTTGGCACCAGAGACCCAGTACTTC
- | - | TRBJ1-4 | TRBV7-9 | CASSSSGGVNEKLFF | TGTGCCAGCAGCTCGAGCGGGGGCGTGAATGAAAAACTGTTTTTT
- | TRBD1 | TRBJ2-3 | TRBV6-5 | CASSSGQGADTQYF | TGTGCCAGCAGTTCGGGACAGGGAGCAGATACGCAGTATTTT
- | TRBD1 | TRBJ1-5 | TRBV4-1 | CASSQLEGQSQEPQHF | TGCGCCAGCAGCCAACTCGAGGGACAGTCGCAAGAGCCCCAGCATTTT
- | - | TRBJ2-4 | TRBV5-6 | CASSLGFGKNIQYF | TGTGCCAGCAGCTTGGGTTTTGGCAAAAACATTCAGTACTTC
- | - | TRBJ2-1 | TRBV6-6 | CASSYVTSRENNEQFF | TGTGCCAGCAGTTACGTCACGTCAAGAGAAAACAATGAGCAGTTCTTC
- | - | TRBJ2-2 | TRBV9 | CASSVVERWNGELFF | TGTGCCAGCAGCGTAGTAGAGCGTTGGAACGGGGAGCTGTTTTTT
few | - | TRBJ2-7 | TRBV7-9 | CASSLVGDRFPYEQYF | TGTGCCAGCAGCTTAGTAGGCGACAGGTTCCCCTACGAGCAGTACTTC
- | - | TRBJ2-6 | TRBV5-1 | CASDVSGANVLTF | TGCGCCAGCGACGTTTCTGGGGCCAACGTCCTGACTTTC
- | TRBD1 | TRBJ2-2 | TRBV7-9 | CASSQQGAHTGELFF | TGTGCCAGCAGCCAACAGGGGGCGCACACCGGGGAGCTGTTTTTT
- | - | TRBJ1-5 | TRBV19 | CASSIQGGNQPQHF | TGTGCCAGTAGTATCCAGGGTGGGAATCAGCCCCAGCATTTT
- | TRBD1 | TRBJ1-2 | TRBV7-3 | CASSLTARQGAVDGYTF | TGTGCCAGCAGCTTAACGGCGCGGCAGGGGGCGGTTGATGGCTACACCTTC
- | TRBD1 | TRBJ1-2 | TRBV5-4 | CASSLDDRKGADYGYTF | TGTGCCAGCAGCTTGGATGACAGGAAGGGGGCCGACTATGGCTACACCTTC
- | - | TRBJ1-1 | TRBV7-2 | CASSPPPGVNTEAFF | TGTGCCAGCAGCCCCCCCCCGGGAGTAAACACTGAAGCTTTCTTT
- | - | TRBJ2-3 | TRBV7-9 | CASSSRDGTDTQYF | TGTGCCAGCAGCTCCCGGGATGGCACAGATACGCAGTATTTT
- | TRBD1 | TRBJ2-7 | TRBV5-1 | CASSLYRGLNYEQYF | TGCGCCAGCAGCTTGTACAGGGGATTAAACTACGAGCAGTACTTC
- | TRBD1 | TRBJ2-7 | TRBV4-1 | CASSHIPGQGLEEQYF | TGCGCCAGCAGCCACATACCGGGACAGGGATTGGAAGAGCAGTACTTC
few | - | TRBJ2-7 | TRBV6-1 | CASTSVNNYEQYF | TGTGCCAGCACTAGCGTCAACAATTACGAGCAGTACTTC
- | TRBD1 | TRBJ2-1 | TRBV30 | CAWSVGTGINEQFF | TGTGCCTGGAGTGTAGGGACAGGTATTAATGAGCAGTTCTTC
- | - | TRBJ2-1 | TRBV9 | CASSVQRYNEQFF | TGTGCCAGCAGCGTACAACGATACAATGAGCAGTTCTTC
- | - | TRBJ2-1 | TRBV25-1 | CASSGGAGSYNEQFF | TGTGCCAGTTCCGGTGGGGCGGGCTCCTACAATGAGCAGTTCTTC
few | - | TRBJ2-7 | TRBV7-9 | CASSYRENTYEQYF | TGTGCCAGCAGCTACAGGGAGAATACCTACGAGCAGTACTTC
- | - | TRBJ2-3 | TRBV2 | CASSDDTSTDTQYF | TGTGCCAGCAGTGACGACACTAGCACAGATACGCAGTATTTT
- | TRBD1 | TRBJ1-5 | TRBV19 | CASSRGQGANQPQHF | TGTGCCAGTAGTAGGGGACAGGGGGCGAATCAGCCCCAGCATTTT
- | - | TRBJ2-2 | TRBV27 | CASSLPSGELFF | TGTGCCAGCAGTTTACCAAGCGGGGAGCTGTTTTTT
- | - | TRBJ2-1 | TRBV7-9 | CASSLNWGTDNEQFF | TGTGCCAGCAGCTTAAACTGGGGTACGGACAATGAGCAGTTCTTC
- | TRBD2 | TRBJ2-7 | TRBV5-1 | CASSLGLAGEQYF | TGCGCCAGCAGCCTAGGACTAGCGGGAGAGCAGTACTTC
- | - | TRBJ1-3 | TRBV7-9 | CASSLGFGNTIYF | TGTGCCAGCAGCTTAGGGTTTGGAAACACCATATATTTT